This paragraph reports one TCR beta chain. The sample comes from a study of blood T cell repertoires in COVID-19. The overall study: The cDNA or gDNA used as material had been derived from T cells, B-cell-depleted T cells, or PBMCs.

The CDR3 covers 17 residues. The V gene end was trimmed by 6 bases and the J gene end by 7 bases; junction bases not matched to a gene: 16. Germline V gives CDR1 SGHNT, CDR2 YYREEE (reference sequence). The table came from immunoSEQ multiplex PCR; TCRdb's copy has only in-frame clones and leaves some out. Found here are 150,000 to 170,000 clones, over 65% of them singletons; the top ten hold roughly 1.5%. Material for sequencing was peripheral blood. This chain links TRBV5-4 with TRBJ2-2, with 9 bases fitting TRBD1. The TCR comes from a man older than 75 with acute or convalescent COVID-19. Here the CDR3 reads CASNHRTGQGLSGELFF. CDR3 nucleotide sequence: TGTGCCAGCAACCACCGAACAGGACAGGGGTTAAGCGGGGAGCTGTTTTTT. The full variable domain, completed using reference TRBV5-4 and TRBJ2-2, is ETGVTQSPTHLIKTRGQQVTLRCSSQSGHNTVSWYQQALGQGPQFIFQYYREEENGRGNFPPRFSGLQFPNYSSELNVNALELDDSALYLCASNHRTGQGLSGELFFGEGSRLTVL.